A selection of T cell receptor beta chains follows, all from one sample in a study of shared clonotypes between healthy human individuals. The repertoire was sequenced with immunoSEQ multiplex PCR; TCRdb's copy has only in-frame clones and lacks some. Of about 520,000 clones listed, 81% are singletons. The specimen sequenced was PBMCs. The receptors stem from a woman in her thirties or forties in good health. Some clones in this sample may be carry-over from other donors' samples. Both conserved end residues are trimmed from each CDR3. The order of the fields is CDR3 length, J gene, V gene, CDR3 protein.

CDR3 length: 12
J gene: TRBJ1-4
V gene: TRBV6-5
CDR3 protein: ASSYDRESEKLF

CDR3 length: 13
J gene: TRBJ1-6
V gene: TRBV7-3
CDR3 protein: ASSVKGGGYSPLH

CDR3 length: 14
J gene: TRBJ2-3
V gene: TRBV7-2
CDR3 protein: ASSPTVGEPSATQY

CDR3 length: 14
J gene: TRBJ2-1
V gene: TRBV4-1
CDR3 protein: ASSKRSQGAYNEQF

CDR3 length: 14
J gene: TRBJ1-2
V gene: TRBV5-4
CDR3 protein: ASSPPGQGADYGYT

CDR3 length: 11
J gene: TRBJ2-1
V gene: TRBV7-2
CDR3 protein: ASSLVGLNEQF

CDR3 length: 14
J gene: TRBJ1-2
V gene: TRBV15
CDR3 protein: ATSRDLRTGDNGYT

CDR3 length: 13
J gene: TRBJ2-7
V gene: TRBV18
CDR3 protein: ASSPSSGSSYEQY

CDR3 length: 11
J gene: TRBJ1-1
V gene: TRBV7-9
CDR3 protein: ASSLTLNTEAF

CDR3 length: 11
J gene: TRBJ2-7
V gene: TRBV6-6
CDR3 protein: ASSQTSLGEQY

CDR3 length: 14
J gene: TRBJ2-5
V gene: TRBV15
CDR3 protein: ATSTPTTSGGETQY

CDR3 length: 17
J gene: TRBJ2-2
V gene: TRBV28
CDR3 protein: ASSPDRTSGLTNTGELF

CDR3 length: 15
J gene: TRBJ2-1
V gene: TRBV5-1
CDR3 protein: ASSLVSGTSSYNEQF

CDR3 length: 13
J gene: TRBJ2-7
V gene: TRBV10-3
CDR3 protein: AISERASGNYEQY

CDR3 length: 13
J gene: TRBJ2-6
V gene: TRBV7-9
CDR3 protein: ASSRDSAGANVLT

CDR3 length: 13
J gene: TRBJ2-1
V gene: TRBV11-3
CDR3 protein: ASSLLAGGYHEQF

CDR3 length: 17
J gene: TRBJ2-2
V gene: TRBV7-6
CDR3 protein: ASSRWTGGRDRNTGELF

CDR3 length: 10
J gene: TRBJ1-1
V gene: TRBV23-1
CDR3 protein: ASSQGNTEAF

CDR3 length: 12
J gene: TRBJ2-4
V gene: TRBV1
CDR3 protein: TSSQGPPRTIQY

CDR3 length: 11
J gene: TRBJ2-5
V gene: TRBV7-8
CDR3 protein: ASSARESETQY

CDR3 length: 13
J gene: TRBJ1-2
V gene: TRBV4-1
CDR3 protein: ASSHQRTDPYGYT

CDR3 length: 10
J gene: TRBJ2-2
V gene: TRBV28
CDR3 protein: ASSFPGGELF

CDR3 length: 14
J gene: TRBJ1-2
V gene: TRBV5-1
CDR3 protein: ASSPDRAVFFGGYT

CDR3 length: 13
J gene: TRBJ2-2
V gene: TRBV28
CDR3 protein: ASSLLGGGTGELF

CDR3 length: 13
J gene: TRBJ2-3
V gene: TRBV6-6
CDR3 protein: ASSGGRPTTDTQY

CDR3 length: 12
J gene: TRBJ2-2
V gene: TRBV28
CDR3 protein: ASSLLAYTGELF

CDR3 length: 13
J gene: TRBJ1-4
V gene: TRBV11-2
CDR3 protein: ASSLALSFGEKLF

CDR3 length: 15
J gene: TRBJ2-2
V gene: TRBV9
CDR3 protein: ASSPSELAGAGGELF

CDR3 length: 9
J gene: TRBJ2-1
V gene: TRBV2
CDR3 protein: ASLSGTEQF

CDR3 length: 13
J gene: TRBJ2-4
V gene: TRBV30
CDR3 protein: AWSDPWGAKNIQY

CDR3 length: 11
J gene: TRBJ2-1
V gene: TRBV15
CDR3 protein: ATSLHSSGEQF

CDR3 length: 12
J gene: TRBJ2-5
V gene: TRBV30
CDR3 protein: AWSSLGQVETQY

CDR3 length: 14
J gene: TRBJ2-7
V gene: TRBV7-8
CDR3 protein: ASSLAPKTGNYEQY